This entry is about one TCR beta chain. Clones were read by immunoSEQ multiplex PCR, and TCRdb kept only the in-frame ones, dropping some. The sample lists about 95,000 clones, just over 90% occurring once. These data belong to a study of control samples from healthy donors and cancer patients. V shed 0 bases and J shed 9 bases, with 6 bases lying between them. Per the germline V gene, CDR1 is KGHDR and CDR2 is SFDVKD. CDR3 length: 12 amino acids. What was sequenced was blood. The chain recombines TRBV24-1 with TRBJ2-3; no definite D call. This TCR was recovered from a woman in her twenties or thirties in good health. CDR3 sequence reads: CATSDLARTQYF. The CDR3 DNA sequence: TGTGCCACCAGTGATTTGGCGAGGACGCAGTATTTT.